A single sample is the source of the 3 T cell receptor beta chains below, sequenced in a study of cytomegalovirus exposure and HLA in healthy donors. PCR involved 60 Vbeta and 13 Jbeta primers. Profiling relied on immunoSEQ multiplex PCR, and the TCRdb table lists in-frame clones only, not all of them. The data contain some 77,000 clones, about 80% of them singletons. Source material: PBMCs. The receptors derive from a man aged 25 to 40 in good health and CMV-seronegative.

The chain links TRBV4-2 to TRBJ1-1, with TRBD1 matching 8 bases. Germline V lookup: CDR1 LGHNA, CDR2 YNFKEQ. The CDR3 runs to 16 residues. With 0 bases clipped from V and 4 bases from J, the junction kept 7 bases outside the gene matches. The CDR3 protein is CASSQDTQGAPTEAFF. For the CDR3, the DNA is TGTGCCAGCAGCCAAGACACTCAGGGGGCGCCCACTGAAGCTTTCTTT.

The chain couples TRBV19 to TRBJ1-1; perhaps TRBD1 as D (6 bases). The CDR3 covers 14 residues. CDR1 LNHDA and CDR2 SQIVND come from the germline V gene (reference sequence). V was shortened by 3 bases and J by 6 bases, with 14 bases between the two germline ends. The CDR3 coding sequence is TGTGCCAGTAGTATGTTTGAGGGGGTCGCTGAAGCTTTCTTT. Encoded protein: CASSMFEGVAEAFF.

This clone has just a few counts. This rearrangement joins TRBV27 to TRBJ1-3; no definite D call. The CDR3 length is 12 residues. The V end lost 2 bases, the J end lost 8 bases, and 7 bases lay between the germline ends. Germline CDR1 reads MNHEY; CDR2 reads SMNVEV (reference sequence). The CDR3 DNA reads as TGTGCCAGCAGTTTAAGGGAGGACACCATATATTTT. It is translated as CASSLREDTIYF.